This T cell receptor beta chain was recorded in a study of somatic mutations in cytotoxic T cells in rheumatoid arthritis. Study findings and constraints: Age was associated with higher CD8+ clonality in rheumatoid arthritis patients, not in healthy controls.

About this clone itself: As yet, its antigen is unknown.

CDR1 is SGHVS and CDR2 is FNYEAQ in the germline V gene. The V end was cut by 0 bases, the J end by 2 bases, with 4 bases between. CDR3 length: 13 amino acids. This table comes from immunoSEQ multiplex PCR, and its TCRdb copy is limited to in-frame clones, with some not included. The sample yields more than 10,000 clones, 83% seen once. The clonotype comes from a woman in her fifties or sixties in good health. The rearrangement links TRBV7-6 to TRBJ2-5, with D unresolved. Sequencing was done on a sample of CD8+ T cells sorted from blood. The CDR3 DNA is TGTGCCAGCAGCTTAGCACTACAAGAGACCCAGTACTTC. It is translated as CASSLALQETQYF.